Listed here are 18 T cell receptor beta chains from one sample, sequenced in a study of spatial heterogeneity in lung cancer. This sample's time point: blood at routine non-recurrence follow-up after resection. Each CDR3 protein is one row after TCRdb ran MiXCR on the 5' RACE reads. In the table there are 1,000 to 1,500 distinct CDR3 sequences, 25% to 30% of which are singletons. Sequenced material: PBMCs, taken at follow-up. These receptors all come from a male donor with early-stage non-small cell lung cancer.

At least ten counts were recorded for this clonotype. CDR3 loop: CASSLGGAADTQYF. The CDR3 coding sequence is TGTGCCAGCAGCTTGGGGGGGGCGGCAGATACGCAGTATTTT. The V call is TRBV7-2, the J call TRBJ2-3, with D possibly being TRBD2 (7 bases). CDR3 length: 14 residues. V lost 3 bases, J lost 4 bases, and 11 bases lay in between. Germline loops: CDR1 SGHTA, CDR2 FQGNSA.

This clonotype was counted ten times or more. A much larger clonotype is one base distant, so this may be a read error. The chain couples TRBV3-1 to TRBJ2-7, with D tentatively TRBD1 (6 bases). V dropped 6 bases and J dropped 3 bases, with 9 bases sitting between them. The CDR3 is 12 amino acids. The germline CDR1 and CDR2 sequences are LGHDT and YNNKEL (reference sequence). The CDR3 region has the DNA TGTGCCAGCAGAGTCAGGGGCTACGAGCAGTACTTC. Its translation is CASRVRGYEQYF.

In its sample, this clonotype ranks as hyperexpanded. The chain recombines TRBV6-2 or TRBV6-3 with TRBJ2-1; the match to TRBD1 covers 8 bases. V gave up 5 bases and J gave up 4 bases; unmatched junction bases: 4. The CDR3 is made up of 14 amino acids. Per the germline V gene, CDR1 is MNHEY and CDR2 is SVGEGT. Written as DNA, the CDR3 is TGTGCCAGCAGTCGACAGGGGAGTTACAATGAGCAGTTCTTC. Translated: CASSRQGSYNEQFF.

This clonotype was observed a few times. J is TRBJ2-4 and V is TRBV6-5; 11 nucleotides match TRBD2. Germline V CDR1 and CDR2: MNHEY, SVGAGI. The CDR3 consists of 16 residues. Trimming cost V 5 bases and J 8 bases; bases outside gene matches: 11. The DNA of the CDR3 is TGTGCCAGCAGTACCGGACTAGCGGGCTCGTCGGACATTCAGTACTTC. This translates into CASSTGLAGSSDIQYF.

In its sample, this clonotype ranks as large. This CDR3 is CASSDRVGELFF. The CDR3 bases are TGTGCCAGCAGTGACCGGGTCGGGGAGCTGTTTTTT. V gene TRBV25-1 combines with J gene TRBJ2-2; no clear D gene. Per germline, CDR1 MGHDK and CDR2 SYGVNS. The CDR3 length is 12 residues. The germline V and J ends were trimmed by 3 bases and 7 bases, with 6 bases remaining between them.

This clonotype is medium-sized in the sample. The chain recombines TRBV20-1 with TRBJ2-7, with D perhaps assigned TRBD1 or TRBD2 (7 bases each). V was cut by 1 base and J by 1 base, with 14 bases left in between. Germline V gene lookup returns CDR1 DFQATT and CDR2 SNEGSKA (reference sequence). This CDR3 spans 15 amino acids. CDR3 sequence reads: CSARAWQGGSYEQYF. In DNA, the CDR3 is TGCAGTGCTAGAGCGTGGCAGGGGGGGTCCTACGAGCAGTACTTC.

The chain uses TRBV29-1 and TRBJ2-3; 7 bases are shared with TRBD2. Germline V gene data show CDR1 as SQVTM and CDR2 as ANQGSEA. J lost 3 bases, V lost 4 bases, and 10 bases had no gene match. CDR3 size: 15 residues. For the CDR3, the DNA is TGCAGCGTTGGAAAGCGGGAAACGGGTACAGATACGCAGTATTTT. Protein: CSVGKRETGTDTQYF.

This rearrangement joins TRBV7-9 to TRBJ2-1; TRBD2 matches at 7 bases. J lost 0 bases, V lost 4 bases, and 6 bases had no gene match. The germline V gene has CDR1 SEHNR and CDR2 FQNEAQ (reference sequence). The CDR3 covers 16 residues. CDR3 sequence (DNA): TGTGCCAGCAGCTCCAAACCTAGCGGCTCCTACAATGAGCAGTTCTTC. Protein: CASSSKPSGSYNEQFF.

This clonotype is medium-sized (0.01 to 0.1%) within its sample. V is TRBV20-1 and J is TRBJ2-1, with 7 bases fitting TRBD1. This CDR3 is 14 amino acids long. V trimming: 2 bases; J trimming: 5 bases; junction bases outside the gene matches: 6. Germline CDR1 is DFQATT and CDR2 is SNEGSKA (reference sequence). The CDR3 sequence: CSARTNRGNNEQFF. CDR3 DNA: TGCAGTGCTAGAACTAACAGGGGCAACAATGAGCAGTTCTTC.

By its share, this clonotype is large. The chain combines TRBV9 with TRBJ2-1; D is undetermined. Trimming left V 1 base short and J 4 bases short, with 6 bases between. CDR1 is SGDLS, CDR2 YYNGEE, per germline. The CDR3 length is 13 residues. The CDR3 spells CASSVSGYNEQFF. The CDR3 coding sequence is TGTGCCAGCAGCGTATCAGGTTACAATGAGCAGTTCTTC.

This clonotype qualifies as large. V usage is TRBV5-5 and J usage is TRBJ1-5, with 12 bases that match TRBD1. The germline gives CDR1 SGHKS, CDR2 YYEKEE (reference sequence). This CDR3 region has 16 residues. V lost 4 bases, J lost 3 bases, and 5 bases stayed unmatched. The CDR3 DNA reads TGTGCCAGCAGCCCGGGGACAGGGGGCTCCAATCAGCCCCAGCATTTT. Translating gives CASSPGTGGSNQPQHF.

The rearrangement joins TRBV6-6 to TRBJ2-2; D is uncertain. V was cut by 2 bases and J by 5 bases, with 9 bases left in between. The CDR3 loop spans 14 amino acids. The germline gives CDR1 MNHNY, CDR2 SVGAGI (reference sequence). CDR3 residues: CASSYKGHTGELFF. The DNA of the CDR3 is TGTGCCAGCAGTTACAAGGGTCATACCGGGGAGCTGTTTTTT.

In its sample, this clonotype was seen a few times. This chain links TRBV27 with TRBJ2-5, with D perhaps TRBD1 or TRBD2 (5 bases each). CDR1 and CDR2 (germline): MNHEY, SMNVEV (reference sequence). The CDR3 covers 15 residues. The V gene lost 5 bases and the J gene lost 7 bases, with 20 bases spanning the gap. CDR3 amino acids: CASSQGTDLSGTQYF. CDR3 nucleotides: TGTGCCAGCAGTCAAGGGACGGACCTTTCAGGGACCCAGTACTTC.

The CDR3 DNA reads as TGCAGCGTCCCATCTAGCGGGGGCTTTAATGAGCAGTTCTTC. Protein: CSVPSSGGFNEQFF. This sequence joins TRBV29-1 and TRBJ2-1; TRBD2 matches at 10 bases. This CDR3 is 14 amino acids long. The germline gives CDR1 SQVTM, CDR2 ANQGSEA. With 6 bases clipped from V and 7 bases from J, the junction kept 9 bases outside the gene matches.

This clonotype is medium-sized in the sample. This chain links TRBV5-1 with TRBJ1-2; D is undetermined. V gave up 0 bases and J gave up 7 bases, with 7 bases separating them. This CDR3 contains 12 residues. CDR1 SGHRS and CDR2 YFSETQ come from the germline V gene. The CDR3 region is CASSLDAAGYTF. CDR3 sequence (DNA): TGCGCCAGCAGCTTGGACGCGGCTGGCTACACCTTC.

This clonotype was counted only a few times. The CDR3 sequence is CSAEGASLQETQYF. The CDR3, as DNA: TGCAGTGCCGAGGGAGCTAGCTTACAAGAGACCCAGTACTTC. V gene TRBV20-1 combines with J gene TRBJ2-5; maybe TRBD2 (5 bases). Trimming stripped 6 bases from V and 2 bases from J, with 16 bases between. Germline V gene lookup returns CDR1 DFQATT and CDR2 SNEGSKA (reference sequence). This CDR3 spans 14 amino acids.

This clonotype occurred many times. CDR3 sequence reads: CASSLGSDWGNTGELFF. The DNA for the CDR3 is TGTGCCAGCAGCTTAGGGTCCGACTGGGGTAACACCGGGGAGCTGTTTTTT. The rearrangement joins TRBV11-3 to TRBJ2-2; unclear D gene. The V end was cut by 1 base, the J end by 2 bases, with 14 bases between. The CDR3 runs to 17 residues. CDR1 is SGHNT and CDR2 is YENEEA in the germline V gene. Variable domain in full (rest from reference TRBV11-3 and TRBJ2-2): EAGVVQSPRYKIIEKKQPVAFWCNPISGHNTLYWYLQNLGQGPELLIRYENEEAVDDSQLPKDRFSAERLKGVDSTLKIQPAELGDSAVYLCASSLGSDWGNTGELFFGEGSRLTVL.

Many counts were recorded for this clonotype. The chain combines TRBV20-1 with TRBJ2-7; D possibly corresponds to TRBD2 (7 bases). The CDR3 loop spans 16 amino acids. Trimming took 5 bases from V and 2 from J, leaving 22 bases between them. Germline CDR1 DFQATT, CDR2 SNEGSKA (reference sequence). CDR3 in DNA: TGCAGTGCTGGGACGAGGGGGGCTAGCGGAGCCTACGAGCAGTACTTC. It specifies CSAGTRGASGAYEQYF.